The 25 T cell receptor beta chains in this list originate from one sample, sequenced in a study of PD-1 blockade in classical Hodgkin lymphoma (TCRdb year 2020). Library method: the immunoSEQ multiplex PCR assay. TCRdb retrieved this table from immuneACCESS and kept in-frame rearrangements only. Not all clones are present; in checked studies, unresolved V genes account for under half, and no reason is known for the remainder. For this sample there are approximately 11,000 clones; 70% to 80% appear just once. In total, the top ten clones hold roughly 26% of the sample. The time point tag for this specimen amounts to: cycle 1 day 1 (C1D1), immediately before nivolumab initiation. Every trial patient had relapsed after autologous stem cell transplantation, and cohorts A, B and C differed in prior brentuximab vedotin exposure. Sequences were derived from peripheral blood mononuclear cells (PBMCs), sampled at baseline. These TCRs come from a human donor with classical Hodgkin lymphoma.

The chain's CDR3 is CASSLSIGAIMNTEAFF. CDR3 coding DNA: TGTGCCAGTAGTTTATCAATTGGGGCCATCATGAACACTGAAGCTTTCTTT. This chain uses TRBV19 with TRBJ1-1, with a tentative D call TRBD1 (5 bases). The germline V gene encodes CDR1 LNHDA and CDR2 SQIVND (reference sequence). Trimming took 5 bases from V and 0 from J, leaving 19 bases between them. The CDR3 is made up of 17 amino acids.

CDR3 region: CASSGRQRQETQYF. The DNA of the CDR3 is TGTGCCAGCAGCGGGAGACAGCGCCAAGAGACCCAGTACTTC. V and J are TRBV7-6 and TRBJ2-5, with D tentatively TRBD1 or TRBD2 (5 bases each). The CDR3 extends over 14 amino acids. CDR1 SGHVS and CDR2 FNYEAQ come from the germline V gene. V was cut by 5 bases and J by 1 base, with 11 bases left in between.

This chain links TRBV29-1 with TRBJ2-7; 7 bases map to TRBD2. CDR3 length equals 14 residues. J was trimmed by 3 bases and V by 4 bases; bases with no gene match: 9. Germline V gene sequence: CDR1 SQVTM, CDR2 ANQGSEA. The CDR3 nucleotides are TGCAGCGTTGGGGACCCAGCGGGGATCTACGAGCAGTACTTC. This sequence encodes CSVGDPAGIYEQYF.

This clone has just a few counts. CDR3 loop: CASSINANTEAFF. The CDR3 DNA reads as TGTGCCAGTAGTATAAACGCGAACACTGAAGCTTTCTTT. This chain uses TRBV19 with TRBJ1-1; the D is unclear. The CDR3 totals 13 residues. Germline CDR1 and CDR2: LNHDA and SQIVND (reference sequence). V was clipped by 2 bases and J by 1 base, with 5 bases between them.

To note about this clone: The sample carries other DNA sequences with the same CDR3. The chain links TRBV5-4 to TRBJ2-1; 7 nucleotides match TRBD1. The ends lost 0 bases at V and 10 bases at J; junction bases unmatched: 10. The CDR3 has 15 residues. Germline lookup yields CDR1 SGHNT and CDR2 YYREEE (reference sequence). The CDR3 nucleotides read TGTGCCAGCAGCTTGGGTCTTACAGGGGTCTTGGAGCAGTTCTTC. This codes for CASSLGLTGVLEQFF.

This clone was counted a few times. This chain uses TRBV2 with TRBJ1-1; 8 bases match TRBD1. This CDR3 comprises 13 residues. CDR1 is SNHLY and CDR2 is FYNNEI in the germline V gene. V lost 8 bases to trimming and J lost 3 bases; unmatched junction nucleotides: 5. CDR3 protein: CASVGQADTEAFF. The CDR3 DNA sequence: TGTGCCAGCGTGGGACAGGCGGACACTGAAGCTTTCTTT.

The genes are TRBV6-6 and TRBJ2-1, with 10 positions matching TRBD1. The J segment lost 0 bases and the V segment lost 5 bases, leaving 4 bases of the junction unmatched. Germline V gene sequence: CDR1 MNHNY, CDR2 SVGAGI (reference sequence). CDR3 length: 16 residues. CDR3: CASSRDRGLSYNEQFF. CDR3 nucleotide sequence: TGTGCCAGCAGTAGGGACAGGGGCCTCTCCTACAATGAGCAGTTCTTC.

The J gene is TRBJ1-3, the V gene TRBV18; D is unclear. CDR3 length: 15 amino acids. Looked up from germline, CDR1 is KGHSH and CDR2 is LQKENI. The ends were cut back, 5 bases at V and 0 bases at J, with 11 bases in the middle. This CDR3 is CASSGQETSGNTIYF. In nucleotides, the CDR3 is TGTGCCAGCTCAGGTCAGGAGACCTCTGGAAACACCATATATTTT.

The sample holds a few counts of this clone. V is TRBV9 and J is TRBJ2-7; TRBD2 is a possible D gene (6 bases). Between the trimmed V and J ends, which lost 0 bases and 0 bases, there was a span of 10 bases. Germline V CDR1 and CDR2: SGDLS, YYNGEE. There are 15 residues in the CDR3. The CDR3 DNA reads TGTGCCAGCAGCGTAGGGGACTTCCCCTCCTACGAGCAGTACTTC. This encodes CASSVGDFPSYEQYF.

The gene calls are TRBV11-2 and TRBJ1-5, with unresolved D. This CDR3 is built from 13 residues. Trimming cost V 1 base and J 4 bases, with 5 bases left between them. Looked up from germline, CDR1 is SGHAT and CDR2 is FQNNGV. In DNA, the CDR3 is TGTGCCAGCAGCTTAGTCCAGAATCAGCCCCAGCATTTT. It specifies CASSLVQNQPQHF.

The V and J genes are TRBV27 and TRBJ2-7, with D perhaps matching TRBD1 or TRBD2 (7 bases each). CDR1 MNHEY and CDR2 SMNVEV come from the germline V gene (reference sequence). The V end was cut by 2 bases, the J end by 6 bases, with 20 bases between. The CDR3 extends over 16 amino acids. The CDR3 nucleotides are TGTGCCAGCAGTTTAATTAGTCAGCAGGGGGGGCTCGAGCAGTACTTC. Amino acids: CASSLISQQGGLEQYF.

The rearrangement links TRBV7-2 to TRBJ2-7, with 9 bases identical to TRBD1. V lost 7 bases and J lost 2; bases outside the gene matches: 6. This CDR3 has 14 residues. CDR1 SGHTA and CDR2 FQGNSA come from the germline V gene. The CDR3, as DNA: TGTGCCAGCACCTTCCGGGACAGGGCCTACGAGCAGTACTTC. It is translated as CASTFRDRAYEQYF. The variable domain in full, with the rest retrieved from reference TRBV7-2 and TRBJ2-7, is GAGVSQSPSNKVTEKGKDVELRCDPISGHTALYWYRQSLGQGLEFLIYFQGNSAPDKSGLPSDRFSAERTGGSVSTLTIQRTQQEDSAVYLCASTFRDRAYEQYFGPGTRLTVT.

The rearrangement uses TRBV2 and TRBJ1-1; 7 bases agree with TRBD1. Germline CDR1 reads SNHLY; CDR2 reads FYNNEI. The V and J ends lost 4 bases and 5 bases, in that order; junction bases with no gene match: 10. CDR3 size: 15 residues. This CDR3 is CASSGDSLKMTEAFF. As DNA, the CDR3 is TGTGCCAGCAGTGGGGACAGTCTGAAGATGACTGAAGCTTTCTTT.

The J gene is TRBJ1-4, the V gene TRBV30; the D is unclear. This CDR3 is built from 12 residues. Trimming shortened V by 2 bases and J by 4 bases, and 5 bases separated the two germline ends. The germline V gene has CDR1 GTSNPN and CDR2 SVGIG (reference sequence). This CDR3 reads CAWSFSNEKLFF. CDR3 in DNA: TGTGCCTGGAGTTTTAGTAATGAAAAACTGTTTTTT.

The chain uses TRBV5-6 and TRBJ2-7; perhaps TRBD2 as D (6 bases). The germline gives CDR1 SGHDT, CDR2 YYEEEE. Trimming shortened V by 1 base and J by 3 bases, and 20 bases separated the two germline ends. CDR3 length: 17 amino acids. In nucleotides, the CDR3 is TGTGCCAGCAGCTTGACACGCTGGGAGGACAAGCTCTACGAGCAGTACTTC. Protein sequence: CASSLTRWEDKLYEQYF.

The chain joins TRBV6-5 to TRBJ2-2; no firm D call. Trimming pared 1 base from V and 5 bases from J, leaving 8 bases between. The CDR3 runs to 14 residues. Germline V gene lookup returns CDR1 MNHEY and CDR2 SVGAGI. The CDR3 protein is CASSYWLATGELFF. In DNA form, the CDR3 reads TGTGCCAGCAGTTACTGGTTAGCTACCGGGGAGCTGTTTTTT.

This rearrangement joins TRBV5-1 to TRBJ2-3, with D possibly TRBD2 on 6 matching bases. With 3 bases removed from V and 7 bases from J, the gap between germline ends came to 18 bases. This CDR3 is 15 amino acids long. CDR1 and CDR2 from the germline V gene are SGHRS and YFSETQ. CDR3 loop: CASSWGLTESYTQYF. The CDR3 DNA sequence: TGCGCCAGCAGCTGGGGACTGACTGAGTCTTATACGCAGTATTTT.

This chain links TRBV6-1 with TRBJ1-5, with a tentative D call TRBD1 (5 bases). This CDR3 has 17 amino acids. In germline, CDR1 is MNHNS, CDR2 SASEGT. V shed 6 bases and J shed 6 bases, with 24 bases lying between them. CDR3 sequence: CASSEQHAGGLSQPQHF. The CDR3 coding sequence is TGTGCCAGCAGCGAACAACACGCGGGGGGGTTGAGTCAGCCCCAGCATTTT.

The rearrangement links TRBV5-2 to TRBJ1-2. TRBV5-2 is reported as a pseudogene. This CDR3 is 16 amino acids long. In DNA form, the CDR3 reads TGTGCCAGCAATAAAGATCGAGTACGAAAGACCTATGGCTACACCTTC. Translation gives CASNKDRVRKTYGYTF.

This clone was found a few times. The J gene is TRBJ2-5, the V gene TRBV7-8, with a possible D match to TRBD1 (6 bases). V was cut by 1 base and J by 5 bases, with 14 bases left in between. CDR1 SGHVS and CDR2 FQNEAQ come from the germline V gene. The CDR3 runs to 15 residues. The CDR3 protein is CASSLGGLSGETQYF. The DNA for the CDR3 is TGTGCCAGCAGCTTAGGGGGGCTCAGTGGGGAGACCCAGTACTTC.

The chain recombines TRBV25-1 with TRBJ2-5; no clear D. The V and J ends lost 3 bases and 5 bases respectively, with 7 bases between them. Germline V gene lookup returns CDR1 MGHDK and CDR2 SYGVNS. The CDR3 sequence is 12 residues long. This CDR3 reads CASSDPLETQYF. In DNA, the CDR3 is TGTGCCAGCAGTGACCCGCTTGAGACCCAGTACTTC.

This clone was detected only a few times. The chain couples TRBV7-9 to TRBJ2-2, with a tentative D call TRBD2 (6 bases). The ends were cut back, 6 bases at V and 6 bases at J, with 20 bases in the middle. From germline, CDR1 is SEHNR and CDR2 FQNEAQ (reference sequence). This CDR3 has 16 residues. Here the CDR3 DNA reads TGTGCCAGCAGTCTTATCCATCGCTGGGACTCCGGGGAGCTGTTTTTT. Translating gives CASSLIHRWDSGELFF.

This CDR3 reads CASSGLYEGTYEQYF. DNA for the CDR3: TGTGCCAGCAGCGGGCTATACGAGGGTACCTACGAGCAGTACTTC. V is TRBV5-6 and J is TRBJ2-7; weak D call: TRBD2 (5 bases). Per germline, CDR1 SGHDT and CDR2 YYEEEE. This CDR3 is built from 15 residues. V shed 4 bases and J shed 2 bases, with 16 bases lying between them.

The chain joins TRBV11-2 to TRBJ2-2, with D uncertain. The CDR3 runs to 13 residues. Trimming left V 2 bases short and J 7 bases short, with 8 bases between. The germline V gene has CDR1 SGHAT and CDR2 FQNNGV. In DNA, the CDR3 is TGTGCCAGCAGCTTAAGATGGGACGGGGAGCTGTTTTTT. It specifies CASSLRWDGELFF.

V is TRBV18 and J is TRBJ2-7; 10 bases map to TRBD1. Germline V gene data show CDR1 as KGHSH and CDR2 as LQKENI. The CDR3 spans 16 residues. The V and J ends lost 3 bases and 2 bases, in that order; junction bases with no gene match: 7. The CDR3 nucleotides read TGTGCCAGCTCACCCTCGACAGGGGGCCCAACCTACGAGCAGTACTTC. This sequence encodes CASSPSTGGPTYEQYF.